This T cell receptor (beta chain) was found in a study of resident and recirculating memory T cells in vitiligo (dated by TCRdb to the late 2010s). Study-wide context: For TCR beta sequencing, epidermis was obtained by shave biopsy from two lesional and two nonlesional sites, and PBMCs were also collected, from each of a few stable vitiligo patients. Without any cell sorting, samples were homogenized immediately before genomic DNA was extracted using the Qiagen DNeasy Blood & Tissue Kit. The human TCR beta sequencing was designed to test whether specific clones found in lesional vitiligo skin differed from the clones found in nonlesional skin and in blood. General findings and caveats noted by the study authors: Overlap and correlation analysis found no significant repertoire overlap between any two biopsies, even biopsies from the same patient, apart from each lesion compared with itself. Because TCR sequences were not shared across biopsy sites or across patients, the findings suggest that different lesions are infiltrated by different T cell clones, a pattern described as private specificity. Mechanistic studies in the future are needed to assess how much the detected T cell clones and the human Trm pools versus Tcm pools each contribute. Clonality was not the same from one vitiligo lesion to another, and no unique dominant TCR clone turned up.

A remark on this clone: Its antigen remains undetermined. Per-base qualities were not stored, and no clone one base away is much larger.

Vitiligo was considered stable when no change in lesions had been observed over the previous 6 months. Stable patients also had to lack confetti depigmentation, a clinical sign of active vitiligo. Patients who had been treated within the previous three months were excluded. PBMCs were isolated from heparinized blood by Ficoll density gradient centrifugation and then flash-frozen. The immunoSEQ hsTCRB kit was used to amplify TCR beta chains from the genomic DNA. The immunoSEQ service ran the sequencing of the TCR beta libraries on an Illumina MiSeq instrument. The source study handled its data this way. The immunoSEQ Analyzer was used to analyze the repertoire data. The immuneACCESS repertoire file appears here via TCRdb, limited to in-frame rearrangements. These files lack a portion of the clones; in checked studies, under half of the deficit traces to unresolved V genes, and the cause of the others is not known. Clone size and V and J calls were adopted from that table, with D and trimming inferred from the DNA. This sample gives around 78,000 clones in total; approximately 90% of them show up just once. The top ten clones comprise approximately 4.7% of the sample.

Sequences were obtained from blood. The TCR comes from a male donor with vitiligo.

Here is the DNA: TGTGCCACCCACGGGAGGCTACAAGAGACCCAGTACTTC. Translated, this gives CATHGRLQETQYF. The chain couples TRBV25-1 to TRBJ2-5; TRBD2 aligns with 7 central bases. Unmatched junction bases come to 7, with V trimmed by 10 bases and J by 2 bases. The CDR3 contains 13 residues, cysteine and phenylalanine counted. CDR3 DNA is the only sequence kept; it has 39 bases, read in frame from the first base. CDR1 and CDR2 are drawn from the germline V gene: MGHDK, SYGVNS.